A single sample gave rise to the 14 T cell receptor beta chains below, sequenced in a study of response to subunit inactivated influenza vaccine. TCRdb independently ran MiXCR on the RT-PCR reads; one entry per CDR3 protein. Of hundreds of thousands of distinct CDR3 sequences listed, 12% to 15% are singletons. This material consisted of PBMCs from blood, taken less than 15 days before vaccination. These TCRs come from a man aged 45 to 65 who received an inactivated influenza vaccine.

This clonotype appeared a few times. The J gene is TRBJ2-7, the V gene TRBV20-1; possibly TRBD1 for D (6 bases). The V end was cut by 4 bases, the J end by 0 bases, with 7 bases between. This CDR3 region has 12 residues. CDR1 and CDR2 from the germline V gene are DFQATT and SNEGSKA (reference sequence). This CDR3 is CSATQGSYEQYF. Here the CDR3 DNA reads TGCAGTGCTACACAGGGCTCCTACGAGCAGTACTTC.

The chain joins TRBV6-1 to TRBJ2-5, with D possibly matching TRBD2 (6 bases). The V gene's germline CDR1 is MNHNS and CDR2 SASEGT. The CDR3 covers 14 residues. V dropped 0 bases and J dropped 4 bases, with 9 bases sitting between them. The DNA of the CDR3 is TGTGCCAGCAGTGAAGCAGGGAGGAGAGAGACCCAGTACTTC. Protein sequence: CASSEAGRRETQYF.

This clonotype was observed a few times. V is TRBV7-9 and J is TRBJ2-3; 7 positions agree with TRBD2. From germline, CDR1 is SEHNR and CDR2 FQNEAQ (reference sequence). The CDR3 loop spans 16 amino acids. J was trimmed by 0 bases and V by 0 bases; bases with no gene match: 3. The CDR3 sequence is CASSLAWRGSTDTQYF. In nucleotides, the CDR3 is TGTGCCAGCAGCTTAGCTTGGCGGGGGAGCACAGATACGCAGTATTTT.

This clonotype was seen a handful of times. The chain links TRBV2 to TRBJ2-1; 7 bases align to TRBD2. Germline CDR1 and CDR2: SNHLY and FYNNEI. The V segment lost 3 bases and the J segment 1 base; nucleotides outside the gene matches: 6. The CDR3 runs 16 residues. The DNA for the CDR3 is TGTGCCAGCAGTGAGTGGGCGGGAGCTTCCTACAATGAGCAGTTCTTC. It yields the protein CASSEWAGASYNEQFF.

This clonotype was found a few times. The rearrangement links TRBV7-3 to TRBJ2-1; 9 bases map to TRBD1. The germline V gene has CDR1 SGHTA and CDR2 FQGTGA. The ends lost 2 bases at V and 7 bases at J; junction bases unmatched: 3. CDR3 length equals 14 residues. CDR3 in amino acids: CASSLGGQGNEQFF. DNA of the CDR3: TGTGCCAGCAGCTTAGGCGGACAGGGGAATGAGCAGTTCTTC. Looking up the rest from reference TRBV7-3 and TRBJ2-1 gives the full variable domain: GAGVSQTPSNKVTEKGKYVELRCDPISGHTALYWYRQSLGQGPEFLIYFQGTGAADDSGLPNDRFFAVRPEGSVSTLKIQRTERGDSAVYLCASSLGGQGNEQFFGPGTRLTVL.

This clonotype was seen a few times. V is TRBV21-1 and J is TRBJ1-5. TRBV21-1 is a pseudogene segment. The length of the CDR3 is 15 residues. The CDR3 DNA is TGTGCCAGCATAGTCCCCAGGGAATCGGGTCAGCCCCAGCATTTT. Amino acids: CASIVPRESGQPQHF.

This clonotype appeared a few times. The chain carries TRBV28 and TRBJ2-5, with TRBD2 matching 14 bases. V lost 4 bases to trimming and J lost 6 bases; unmatched junction nucleotides: 4. This CDR3 has 15 amino acids. Germline V CDR1 and CDR2: MDHEN, SYDVKM. The chain's CDR3 is CASSSGTSGGKTQYF. In DNA form, the CDR3 reads TGTGCCAGCAGTTCAGGGACTAGCGGGGGAAAGACCCAGTACTTC.

Comments on this clonotype: A read error may account for a junction end that differs from germline. J is TRBJ1-5 and V is TRBV4-3; D unclear. The CDR3 length is 9 residues. Germline CDR1 LGHNA, CDR2 YSLEER. The CDR3 bases are TGCGCCAGCAGTCCCCCTCTAGGATTT. It translates to CASSPPLGF.

Concerning this clonotype: Its ends do not fully match the called genes, so a read error is possible. This rearrangement joins TRBV4-3 to TRBJ2-7; 9 positions match TRBD2. The CDR3 has 15 amino acids. Germline V lookup: CDR1 LGHNA, CDR2 YSLEER. The CDR3 spells CARSPRTSEVGEQYF. The CDR3 DNA follows: TGCGCCCGCAGCCCCAGGACTAGCGAGGTAGGAGAGCAGTACTTC.

This clonotype appeared a few times. The genes are TRBV7-9 and TRBJ1-1; no reliable D call. The CDR3 contains 15 residues. Germline V CDR1 and CDR2: SEHNR, FQNEAQ (reference sequence). V shed 1 base and J shed 0 bases, with 9 bases lying between them. The CDR3 DNA reads TGTGCCAGCAGCTTAGATCTGGGGATGAACACTGAAGCTTTCTTT. As protein: CASSLDLGMNTEAFF.

In this sample, this clonotype turned up a few times. This chain connects TRBV20-1 to TRBJ2-1, with D tentatively TRBD1 (6 bases). This CDR3 spans 12 amino acids. From germline, CDR1 is DFQATT and CDR2 SNEGSKA (reference sequence). Trimming took 5 bases from V and 3 from J, leaving 8 bases between them. CDR3 DNA: TGCAGTGCTCGGGACATCTACAATGAGCAGTTCTTC. It specifies CSARDIYNEQFF.

This rearrangement joins TRBV12-3 or TRBV12-4 to TRBJ2-7; 8 bases align to TRBD2. The CDR3 runs to 13 residues. J lost 3 bases, V lost 7 bases, and 5 bases had no gene match. The CDR3 is CASTSGGFYEQYF. The CDR3 DNA is TGTGCCAGCACCTCGGGGGGGTTCTACGAGCAGTACTTC.

This rearrangement joins TRBV25-1 to TRBJ2-7; D unresolved. This CDR3 region has 13 residues. CDR1 MGHDK and CDR2 SYGVNS come from the germline V gene. Trimming took 6 bases from V and 1 from J, leaving 10 bases between them. The CDR3 region is CASSGHKSYEQYF. In nucleotides, the CDR3 is TGTGCCAGCAGCGGCCACAAATCCTACGAGCAGTACTTC.

This chain joins TRBV6-6 and TRBJ2-7; D remains unclear. V was clipped by 6 bases and J by 6 bases, with 9 bases between them. The CDR3 contains 11 residues. Germline assignment: CDR1 MNHNY and CDR2 SVGAGI (reference sequence). DNA of the CDR3: TGTGCCAGCAGCTCCACATTCGAGCAGTACTTC. This encodes CASSSTFEQYF.